This record looks at one TCR beta chain sequence and its context. Its antigen specificity is not known. Base qualities are missing; no much larger clone stands one base away. TCRbeta CDR3 regions were amplified from genomic DNA using the immunoSEQ Assay, a bias-controlled multiplex PCR. The source study handled its data this way. The number of nucleated cells in each sample was estimated by amplification of reference gene primers within the assay. To quantify the absolute abundance of each unique TCRbeta CDR3 rearrangement, sequence reads were collapsed and filtered. Productive Simpson clonality was computed per sample as the square root of Simpson's diversity index over productive rearrangements. TCRdb holds this immuneACCESS table with in-frame rearrangements only. Some clones are missing; in checked studies, unresolved V genes explain under half, and the rest has no known cause. V, J and clone size reflect that table, while D and trimming were determined from the DNA. Counted in this sample were 150,000 to 200,000 clones; about 80% of them appeared once. The top ten hold more than 25% of the sample.

V sheds 6 bases and J sheds 0 bases, leaving 18 bases between their ends. Inclusive of the bounding cysteine and phenylalanine, the CDR3 is 17 residues long. Only the CDR3 DNA is retained, 51 bases long and in frame from the first base. The germline V gene encodes CDR1 SGHTA and CDR2 FQGTGA. The record originates from a study of blood T cell repertoires in COVID-19 (dated by TCRdb to about 2020). Background for the entire study: Samples covering the acute and convalescent phases of COVID-19 were provided by collaborators in the United States, Italy and Spain. The prospective study material was composed of cDNA or gDNA derived from T cells, B-cell-depleted T cells, or PBMCs. Deeply sampled blood TCRbeta repertoires from subjects exposed to, actively infected with, or recovered from COVID-19 were included in the dataset. The repertoires were made available in a free public database intended to serve as a resource for research on the immune response to SARS-CoV-2. Samples came from the ongoing ImmuneRACE study (first 160 participants) plus 1,254 subjects from 6 global collaborators. Sample metadata almost always included a de-identified subject ID, COVID-19 status, age in years and sex. Where HLA class I and class II types were available, the types were taken from metadata supplied by the sample provider, not from assay-based typing. What the authors observed across the whole study: How much clinical and demographic metadata was included differed by source and by participant, and the metadata was provided uncurated.

Collaborating institutions collected whole blood in K2EDTA tubes following their own protocols. For TCRbeta analysis, collaborator samples were shipped as frozen whole blood, as isolated PBMCs, or as DNA extracted from either sample type. The source of this sequence is a woman in her 70s with acute or convalescent COVID-19. The chain uses TRBV7-3 and TRBJ2-1; no D gene call is confident. The source material was peripheral blood. The DNA reads as follows: TGTGCCAGCAGTATTGCGGCGACTTTAGGCTCCTACAATGAGCAGTTCTTC. Its product reads: CASSIAATLGSYNEQFF.